Described below is a single T cell receptor (beta chain) sequence and its context. TCRdb's table, derived via immunoSEQ multiplex PCR, lists solely in-frame clones and lacks some. Found here are approximately 640,000 clones, roughly 78% of them singletons; the top ten hold around 2%. These data are taken from a study of shared clonotypes between healthy human individuals. Germline values: CDR1 SQVTM, CDR2 ANQGSEA. This CDR3 spans 12 amino acids. V shed 2 bases and J shed 3 bases, with 7 bases lying between them. The chain carries TRBV29-1 and TRBJ1-1; unclear D gene. The TCR sequence derives from a woman in her 30s in good health. Sequencing input: memory CD4+ T cells sorted from blood. Regarding subset: CD45RA-negative fraction. CDR3 loop: CSVERSHTEAFF. The CDR3 bases are TGCAGCGTTGAACGCAGCCACACTGAAGCTTTCTTT.